This T cell receptor (beta chain) was observed in a study of control samples from healthy donors and cancer patients. Trimming cost V 1 base and J 7 bases, with 10 bases left between them. Germline assignment: CDR1 SGHTA and CDR2 FQGNSA. CDR3 length: 14 residues. TCRdb's table, derived via immunoSEQ multiplex PCR, lists solely in-frame clones and lacks some. The sample yields fewer than 120,000 clones, 85% to 90% seen once. This chain uses TRBV7-2 with TRBJ1-4, with a weak D call TRBD1 (6 bases). The TCR was taken from a woman aged 55 to 70 with lung cancer. The source material was PBMCs. CDR3 protein: CASSLDGQSEKLFF. CDR3 DNA sequence: TGTGCCAGCAGCTTAGACGGACAGTCTGAAAAACTGTTTTTT. The whole variable domain, filled in from reference TRBV7-2 and TRBJ1-4, reads GAGVSQSPSNKVTEKGKDVELRCDPISGHTALYWYRQSLGQGLEFLIYFQGNSAPDKSGLPSDRFSAERTGGSVSTLTIQRTQQEDSAVYLCASSLDGQSEKLFFGSGTQLSVL.